The rows below give T cell receptor beta chains drawn from one sample of a study of blood T cells in healthy people across ages. Using its own MiXCR run on the 5' RACE reads, TCRdb lists one record per CDR3 protein. The sample has some 1,500,000 distinct CDR3 sequences, approximately 43% seen once; the top ten hold less than 5%. The sample taken for sequencing was blood. Receptor source: a young woman in good health. The CDR3 runs from the conserved cysteine through the conserved F or W. A D gene is named only where the DNA matches it firmly. Where a row states a size, it is once, few, many or the class of an expanded clone; other rows omit it.

clone_size,v_call,d_call,j_call,cdr3_aa,cdr3_nt
few,TRBV3-1,-,TRBJ2-1,CASSQTYPRGEQFF,TGTGCCAGCAGCCAAACTTACCCTCGGGGTGAGCAGTTCTTC
-,TRBV6-2/TRBV6-3,-,TRBJ2-7,CASSYLSEQYF,TGTGCCAGCAGTTACCTGAGCGAGCAGTACTTC
-,TRBV9,TRBD1,TRBJ2-6,CASSGQGAVSGANVLTF,TGTGCCAGCAGCGGGCAGGGGGCGGTTTCTGGGGCCAACGTCCTGACTTTC
few,TRBV6-1,TRBD1,TRBJ2-3,CASKTGVSTDTQYF,TGTGCCAGCAAGACAGGGGTTAGCACAGATACGCAGTATTTT
-,TRBV20-1,-,TRBJ1-2,CSARLTNTNYGYTF,TGCAGTGCTAGGCTGACAAACACTAACTATGGCTACACCTTC
-,TRBV20-1,TRBD1,TRBJ2-5,CSAKTGLETQYF,TGCAGTGCTAAGACAGGGCTAGAGACCCAGTACTTC
-,TRBV18,TRBD1,TRBJ1-1,CASSPSGQFGAEAFF,TGTGCCAGCTCACCTTCGGGACAGTTCGGTGCTGAAGCTTTCTTT
-,TRBV20-1,-,TRBJ1-2,CSARPGMRGHTF,TGCAGTGCTAGACCAGGGATGAGGGGCCACACCTTC
-,TRBV27,TRBD2,TRBJ2-1,CASSLYPAGGYNEQFF,TGTGCCAGCAGTTTATACCCAGCGGGAGGGTACAATGAGCAGTTCTTC
few,TRBV30,-,TRBJ1-1,CAWSVLGGTEAFF,TGTGCCTGGAGTGTATTGGGGGGCACTGAAGCTTTCTTT
-,TRBV6-5,-,TRBJ1-1,CASRTVGRAEAFF,TGTGCCAGCCGAACCGTGGGGAGGGCTGAAGCTTTCTTT
-,TRBV28,TRBD2,TRBJ2-7,CASTLGGRAFYEQYF,TGTGCCAGCACCCTTGGGGGGAGGGCCTTCTACGAGCAGTACTTC
many,TRBV4-3,-,TRBJ1-2,CASSHSFNTNYGYTF,TGCGCCAGCAGCCACTCCTTCAACACTAACTATGGCTACACCTTC